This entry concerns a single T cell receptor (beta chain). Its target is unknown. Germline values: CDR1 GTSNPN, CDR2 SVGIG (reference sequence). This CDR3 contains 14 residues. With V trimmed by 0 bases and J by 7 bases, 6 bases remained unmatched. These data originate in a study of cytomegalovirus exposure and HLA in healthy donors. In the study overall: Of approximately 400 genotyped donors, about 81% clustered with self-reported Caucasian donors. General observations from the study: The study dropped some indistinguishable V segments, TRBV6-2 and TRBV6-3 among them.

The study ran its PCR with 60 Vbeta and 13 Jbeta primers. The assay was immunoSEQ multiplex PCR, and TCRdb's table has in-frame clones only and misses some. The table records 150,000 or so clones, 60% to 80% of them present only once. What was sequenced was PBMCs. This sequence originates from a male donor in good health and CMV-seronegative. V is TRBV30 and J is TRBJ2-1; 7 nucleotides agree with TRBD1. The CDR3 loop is CAWSVIGRGNEQFF. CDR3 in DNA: TGTGCCTGGAGTGTAATCGGCAGGGGGAATGAGCAGTTCTTC.